This TCR beta chain was documented in a study of early T cells in non-severe SARS-CoV-2 infection. TCRdb recomputed calls from the 5' RACE reads with MiXCR, one row per CDR3 protein. The sample records roughly 64,000 distinct CDR3 sequences, approximately 10% being singletons. This clonotype was picked up a small number of times. Germline loops: CDR1 MNHEY, CDR2 SMNVEV (reference sequence). This CDR3 region has 15 residues. Trimming took 4 bases from V and 0 from J, leaving 10 bases between them. V gene TRBV27 combines with J gene TRBJ1-5; no clear D gene. The source of this sequence is an adult who was a healthcare worker with PCR-confirmed SARS-CoV-2 infection or an uninfected control (not recorded which). The sequences come from whole blood, collected at baseline. The CDR3 sequence: CASSSGTDSNQPQHF. CDR3 sequence (DNA): TGTGCCAGCAGTTCGGGAACGGATAGCAATCAGCCCCAGCATTTT.